These 29 T cell receptor beta chains came from one sample sequenced in a study of T cells in tumors after PD-1 blockade. TCRdb's copy holds only in-frame clones and misses some; the assay was immunoSEQ multiplex PCR. Of about 59,000 clones listed, around four fifths are singletons. This specimen consisted of PBMCs, obtained before anti-PD-1 treatment. The receptors here all came from a human donor with basal cell carcinoma.

The V call is TRBV15, the J call TRBJ1-2; D unclear. Trimming shortened V by 5 bases and J by 0 bases, and 13 bases separated the two germline ends. This CDR3 has 15 amino acids. Germline V gene sequence: CDR1 LNHNV, CDR2 YYDKDF (reference sequence). CDR3 protein: CATSSHLNANYGYTF. The CDR3 region has the DNA TGTGCCACCAGCTCCCATCTTAATGCTAACTATGGCTACACCTTC. Full variable domain (remainder filled in from reference TRBV15 and TRBJ1-2): DAMVIQNPRYQVTQFGKPVTLSCSQTLNHNVMYWYQQKSSQAPKLLFHYYDKDFNNEADTPDNFQSRRPNTSFCFLDIRSPGLGDTAMYLCATSSHLNANYGYTFGSGTRLTVV.

This clone has a handful of counts. V is TRBV6-1 and J is TRBJ2-1; the D gene is possibly TRBD2 (7 bases). The CDR3 consists of 19 residues. Trimming pared 3 bases from V and 5 bases from J, leaving 26 bases between. The V gene's germline CDR1 is MNHNS and CDR2 SASEGT. The CDR3 coding sequence is TGTGCCAGCAGTGATGTTCCGGGGGGCCTTGGGGGATATAACAATGAGCAGTTCTTC. Its protein is CASSDVPGGLGGYNNEQFF.

This clone was picked up a small number of times. CDR3 region: CASGLGTGNTEAFF. The CDR3 nucleotides are TGTGCTAGTGGTTTGGGGACTGGGAACACTGAAGCTTTCTTT. The chain carries TRBV12-5 and TRBJ1-1, with D hard to call. Trimming stripped 1 base from V and 1 base from J, with 7 bases between. The CDR3 runs 14 residues. The germline CDR1 and CDR2 sequences are LGHNT and FRNRAP.

The V gene is TRBV28, the J gene TRBJ2-2, with D perhaps matching TRBD2 (5 bases). Trimming stripped 7 bases from V and 6 bases from J, with 21 bases between. CDR1 is MDHEN and CDR2 is SYDVKM in the germline V gene. The CDR3 extends over 16 amino acids. The CDR3 DNA reads TGTGCCAGCAACACTTTTGGGAGTCTGTATGCCGGGGAGCTGTTTTTT. This gives the protein CASNTFGSLYAGELFF.

This clone was observed a few times. The genes are TRBV2 and TRBJ2-7, with 7 bases aligning to TRBD2. Germline V CDR1 and CDR2: SNHLY, FYNNEI. The CDR3 totals 14 residues. The trim removed 7 bases at V and 1 base at J, leaving 7 bases unmatched. The CDR3 region has the DNA TGTGCCAGCACAACTAGCGATTCTTCCTACGAGCAGTACTTC. Encoded protein: CASTTSDSSYEQYF.

This chain links TRBV2 with TRBJ2-7, with TRBD1 identical over 7 bases. The CDR3 extends over 14 amino acids. The ends lost 3 bases at V and 5 bases at J; junction bases unmatched: 7. The germline gives CDR1 SNHLY, CDR2 FYNNEI. This CDR3 is CASSDHRGTHEQYF. CDR3 nucleotide sequence: TGTGCCAGCAGTGACCACAGGGGAACCCACGAGCAGTACTTC.

The genes are TRBV9 and TRBJ2-2; 7 bases are shared with TRBD1. This CDR3 is built from 14 residues. Unmatched junction bases numbered 0, after V lost 0 bases and J lost 4 bases. Germline loops: CDR1 SGDLS, CDR2 YYNGEE. Written as DNA, the CDR3 is TGTGCCAGCAGCGTAGCAGGGGGCACCGGGGAGCTGTTTTTT. Its translation: CASSVAGGTGELFF. The variable domain in full, with the rest retrieved from reference TRBV9 and TRBJ2-2, is DSGVTQTPKHLITATGQRVTLRCSPRSGDLSVYWYQQSLDQGLQFLIQYYNGEERAKGNILERFSAQQFPDLHSELNLSSLELGDSALYFCASSVAGGTGELFFGEGSRLTVL.

Notes on this clone: Distinct nucleotide sequences in the sample also encode this CDR3. This chain connects TRBV30 to TRBJ1-5; no reliable D call. From germline, CDR1 is GTSNPN and CDR2 SVGIG (reference sequence). Between the trimmed V and J ends, which lost 0 bases and 2 bases, there was a span of 5 bases. This CDR3 has 13 amino acids. The CDR3 nucleotides read TGTGCCTGGAGTGTTCAGGGCAATCAGCCCCAGCATTTT. Protein: CAWSVQGNQPQHF.

This chain uses TRBV4-1 with TRBJ2-5, with D perhaps matching TRBD1 (5 bases). Between the trimmed V and J ends, which lost 2 bases and 3 bases, there was a span of 13 bases. The CDR3 runs to 15 residues. Germline loops: CDR1 MGHRA, CDR2 YSYEKL. The CDR3 is CASSQKPDSEETQYF. Written as DNA, the CDR3 is TGCGCCAGCAGCCAAAAACCAGACAGCGAAGAGACCCAGTACTTC.

The CDR3 spells CASSSTDFYGYTF. CDR3 nucleotides: TGTGCCAGCAGCTCAACAGATTTCTATGGCTACACCTTC. The rearrangement uses TRBV7-6 and TRBJ1-2; D is unresolved. V was cut by 4 bases and J by 4 bases, with 10 bases left in between. CDR1 is SGHVS, CDR2 FNYEAQ, per germline. This CDR3 comprises 13 residues.

The gene calls are TRBV5-1 and TRBJ1-1; maybe TRBD1 (5 bases). The length of the CDR3 is 15 residues. CDR1 is SGHRS, CDR2 YFSETQ, per germline. Trimming pared 4 bases from V and 2 bases from J, leaving 15 bases between. The CDR3: CASSLVLQGNTEAFF. In nucleotides, the CDR3 is TGCGCCAGCAGCCTGGTCCTTCAGGGCAACACTGAAGCTTTCTTT.

This sequence joins TRBV6-4 and TRBJ2-2, with D perhaps matching TRBD2 (6 bases). V lost 0 bases to trimming and J lost 5 bases, with 13 bases between them. The CDR3 is made up of 16 amino acids. CDR1 and CDR2 from the germline V gene are MRHNA and SNTAGT. CDR3 DNA sequence: TGTGCCAGCAGTGACTCAGGGGATGCGGGAACCGGGGAGCTGTTTTTT. Encoded protein: CASSDSGDAGTGELFF.

The J gene is TRBJ1-6, the V gene TRBV4-1; possible D gene TRBD1, 5 bases. Germline V gene lookup returns CDR1 MGHRA and CDR2 YSYEKL. V lost 4 bases to trimming and J lost 0 bases, with 16 bases between them. The CDR3 runs 18 residues. This CDR3 reads CASSRETRTSSYNSPLHF. For the CDR3, the DNA is TGCGCCAGCAGCCGGGAGACCCGGACAAGCTCCTATAATTCACCCCTCCACTTT.

V and J are TRBV11-3 and TRBJ1-1, with 9 bases that match TRBD1. V shed 4 bases, J shed 4 bases, and the junction held 13 bases outside the gene matches. Germline assignment: CDR1 SGHNT and CDR2 YENEEA. The CDR3 sequence is 17 residues long. In DNA form, the CDR3 reads TGTGCCAGCAGCTCAAGCACCACAGGGGGCTGGGGCACTGAAGCTTTCTTT. Translating it yields CASSSSTTGGWGTEAFF.

This clone appeared once. The J gene is TRBJ2-7, the V gene TRBV12-3 or TRBV12-4; the D is unclear. The CDR3 extends over 11 amino acids. V was clipped by 5 bases and J by 4 bases, with 6 bases between them. The CDR3 DNA reads TGTGCCAGCAGTGTGATATACGAGCAGTACTTC. Amino acids: CASSVIYEQYF.

The gene calls are TRBV10-1 and TRBJ1-1; D possibly corresponds to TRBD1 (5 bases). Germline assignment: CDR1 WNHNN and CDR2 SYGVQD (reference sequence). This CDR3 comprises 13 residues. Deletions cut 0 bases from V and 11 bases from J, with 13 bases between. The CDR3 sequence: CASSESGRATAFF. In nucleotides, the CDR3 is TGCGCCAGCAGTGAGTCCGGCAGGGCCACGGCTTTCTTT.

This clone has only one observation. The CDR3 reads CASSLGQGDTGELFF. In nucleotides, the CDR3 is TGTGCCAGCAGCTTGGGACAGGGGGACACCGGGGAGCTGTTTTTT. The chain employs TRBV11-3 and TRBJ2-2; 11 bases line up with TRBD1. Germline-derived CDR1 and CDR2 are SGHNT and YENEEA. The ends lost 3 bases at V and 3 bases at J; junction bases unmatched: 0. This CDR3 is built from 15 residues.

V is TRBV25-1 and J is TRBJ1-3; D is perhaps TRBD1 (6 bases). Trimming took off 5 bases at V and 2 bases at J, with 13 bases between the two ends. CDR1 and CDR2 from the germline V gene are MGHDK and SYGVNS. CDR3 length equals 15 residues. In nucleotides, the CDR3 is TGTGCCAGCAGTTTTTCAGGGGTTCCTGGAAACACCATATATTTT. Protein sequence: CASSFSGVPGNTIYF.

The chain is built from TRBV7-8 and TRBJ1-5, with unresolved D. V dropped 3 bases and J dropped 4 bases, with 10 bases sitting between them. Germline assignment: CDR1 SGHVS and CDR2 FQNEAQ. The CDR3 is 14 residues long. In nucleotides, the CDR3 is TGTGCCAGCAGCTTGGAACAGAAAAATCAGCCCCAGCATTTT. This codes for CASSLEQKNQPQHF.

V and J are TRBV7-9 and TRBJ1-1, with 11 bases fitting TRBD1. V trimming: 5 bases; J trimming: 1 base; junction bases outside the gene matches: 6. The CDR3 has 16 residues. Germline V gives CDR1 SEHNR, CDR2 FQNEAQ (reference sequence). CDR3 sequence (DNA): TGTGCCAGCAGCCCCGCCGGGACAGGGGGGAACACTGAAGCTTTCTTT. Translated: CASSPAGTGGNTEAFF. The full variable domain, completed using reference TRBV7-9 and TRBJ1-1, is DTGVSQNPRHKITKRGQNVTFRCDPISEHNRLYWYRQTLGQGPEFLTYFQNEAQLEKSRLLSDRFSAERPKGSFSTLEIQRTEQGDSAMYLCASSPAGTGGNTEAFFGQGTRLTVV.

The chain uses TRBV27 and TRBJ1-3; unclear D gene. Germline CDR1 MNHEY, CDR2 SMNVEV (reference sequence). Trimming left V 6 bases short and J 1 base short, with 10 bases between. CDR3 length: 14 amino acids. The CDR3 nucleotides read TGTGCCAGCAGGAATACAGTATCTGGAAACACCATATATTTT. Translation: CASRNTVSGNTIYF.

This sequence joins TRBV29-1 and TRBJ1-1; D gene ambiguous. This CDR3 comprises 13 residues. V shed 4 bases and J shed 3 bases, with 12 bases lying between them. Germline-derived CDR1 and CDR2 are SQVTM and ANQGSEA. CDR3 amino acids: CSVVQPRHTEAFF. The CDR3 DNA reads as TGCAGCGTTGTCCAGCCGCGACACACTGAAGCTTTCTTT.

This clone is deemed medium-sized. This chain joins TRBV19 and TRBJ1-2, with 10 positions matching TRBD1. Germline-derived CDR1 and CDR2 are LNHDA and SQIVND (reference sequence). Losses at the gene ends were 8 bases for V and 6 bases for J; bases not matched to a gene: 3. CDR3 length: 12 residues. The CDR3 region has the DNA TGTGCCAGTGGGGACAGGGGAAATGGCTACACCTTC. Its translation: CASGDRGNGYTF.

The chain uses TRBV3-1 (or the pseudogene TRBV3-2) and TRBJ1-2; tentative D call: TRBD1 (5 bases). This CDR3 is built from 15 residues. Trimming removed 5 bases from V and 2 bases from J, with 15 bases in between. Germline CDR1 and CDR2: LGHDT and YNNKEL (reference sequence). The CDR3 loop reads CASSSSPTENYGYTF. CDR3 nucleotide sequence: TGTGCCAGCAGCTCCTCCCCGACAGAAAACTATGGCTACACCTTC.

The genes are TRBV5-6 and TRBJ1-6, with D possibly being TRBD1 (6 bases). CDR3 size: 18 residues. The germline V gene encodes CDR1 SGHDT and CDR2 YYEEEE. V lost 3 bases and J lost 2, with 18 bases in between. The CDR3 bases are TGTGCCAGCAGCTGGGGAGGTGGACAGTACGCCTATAATTCACCCCTCCACTTT. This sequence encodes CASSWGGGQYAYNSPLHF. Full variable domain (remainder filled in from reference TRBV5-6 and TRBJ1-6): DAGVTQSPTHLIKTRGQQVTLRCSPKSGHDTVSWYQQALGQGPQFIFQYYEEEERQRGNFPDRFSGHQFPNYSSELNVNALLLGDSALYLCASSWGGGQYAYNSPLHFGNGTRLTVT.

This clone has more than one count but fewer than ten. V usage is TRBV7-9 and J usage is TRBJ2-7, with 10 positions matching TRBD1. CDR3 size: 15 residues. V dropped 5 bases and J dropped 9; count of bases not matched to a gene: 13. Germline loops: CDR1 SEHNR, CDR2 FQNEAQ (reference sequence). This CDR3 is CASSTGQGGVTTQYF. In DNA form, the CDR3 reads TGTGCCAGCAGCACCGGACAGGGGGGTGTTACGACGCAGTACTTC.

The chain couples TRBV5-6 to TRBJ1-2, with TRBD1 identical over 8 bases. The CDR3 length is 15 residues. Trimming cost V 4 bases and J 8 bases; bases outside gene matches: 13. Germline V gene sequence: CDR1 SGHDT, CDR2 YYEEEE. CDR3 amino acids: CASSEGQAKARGYTF. The CDR3 coding sequence is TGTGCCAGCAGCGAGGGACAGGCCAAAGCGAGGGGCTACACCTTC.

V is TRBV10-1 and J is TRBJ2-3; weak D call: TRBD2 (6 bases). The V end lost 3 bases, the J end lost 0 bases, and 10 bases lay between the germline ends. The CDR3 is made up of 15 amino acids. The germline CDR1 and CDR2 sequences are WNHNN and SYGVQD (reference sequence). The CDR3 sequence is CASSERDSSTDTQYF. CDR3 bases: TGCGCCAGCAGTGAACGGGACTCTAGCACAGATACGCAGTATTTT.

The chain has TRBV5-1 and TRBJ2-7; tentative D call: TRBD1 (6 bases). This CDR3 region has 15 residues. The germline V gene has CDR1 SGHRS and CDR2 YFSETQ. V lost 0 bases, J lost 1 base, and 11 bases lay in between. The CDR3 sequence: CASSLAGVYSYEQYF. CDR3 nucleotide sequence: TGCGCCAGCAGCTTGGCAGGGGTATATTCCTACGAGCAGTACTTC.